This entry describes one T cell receptor beta chain. Its antigen remains undetermined. No base quality information exists; no much larger clone differs at one position. The time point tag for this specimen amounts to: about 28 days (+/-7) after the second vaccine dose. AZD1222 recipients whose second dose came at about 4 weeks and those whose second dose came at about 12 weeks were combined into one group, since spike-specific TCR depth and breadth did not differ between the two schedules. Samples from vaccinated people were obtained from the UK trials COV001 and COV002, which included a single-blind randomized controlled phase 2/3 trial of AZD1222 (ChAdOx1 nCoV-19) in healthy adults. For TCRbeta chain sequencing, PBMC samples were collected from trial participants at day 0 and at day 28 after the second dose. CDR1 and CDR2, per the germline V gene (reference sequence), are DFQATT and SNEGSKA. The CDR3 sequence holds 11 residues, the cysteine and phenylalanine included. Just CDR3 DNA is preserved here, 33 bases in frame from base 1. V is shortened by 3 bases, J by 6 bases, and the region joining them spans 6 bases.

The CDR3 regions of human TCRbeta chains were analyzed by immunosequencing. The original pipeline was this. TCRs in the repertoires were matched against a reference library of SARS-CoV-2-specific TCRs that had been generated with the MIRA antigen-specificity platform. Breadth was defined as the fraction of unique TCRs that were SARS-CoV-2-associated, and depth was defined as the fraction of total T cells that were SARS-CoV-2-associated. Each spike-specific TCR was assigned to its reactive spike region and to a CD4 or CD8 class using the MIRA data. Log10-transformed breadth and depth values were compared by one-way ANOVA with Sidak's multiple comparisons tests. Drawn from immuneACCESS, this table holds only the in-frame rearrangements with V and J called that TCRdb kept. Clones are partly lost; checked studies trace under half to an unresolved V gene and leave the rest unexplained. V and J calls and clone size are those listed in that table; D and trimming were worked out from the DNA. The sample includes fewer than 90,000 clones, with almost 90% observed a single time. 6.9% of the sample goes to the ten largest clones.

The data belong to a study of T cell responses to AZD1222 COVID-19 vaccine (dated by TCRdb to the early 2020s). Concerning the study at large: TCR sequencing was performed for roughly 240 trial participants, of whom around 210 were given two doses of AZD1222 and around 25 were given two doses of MenACWY control vaccine. Trial participants were enrolled by age into 18-55, 56-69 and 70-plus year subgroups, with roughly 160, 29 and 62 TCR-sequenced participants respectively. The research as a whole found: Participants were mostly white British, with more females than males. The authors suggested clonal diversity may have been underestimated. The whole spike protein was spanned by vaccine-associated CD4 TCRs, and dominant responses were seen in regions 160-218 and 743-854. Reportedly, almost half of the unique spike-specific TCRs recognized epitopes lying outside the regions that are mutated in the B.1.351 and B.1.1.7 variants. Because no day 14 peak-response samples were available, repertoires were characterized only after the peak T cell response. The 56-69-year group was small, and its depth increase did not reach significance, likely because of low power. Spike-specific TCR breadth and depth rose significantly after two AZD1222 doses compared with day 0 and with MenACWY recipients. Only a handful of AZD1222 recipients were SARS-CoV-2 seropositive at baseline, limiting conclusions about previously exposed vaccinees.

The rearrangement combines TRBV20-1 with TRBJ2-1; the D gene is unclear. The receptor's source is an adult who received the AZD1222 COVID-19 vaccine. The specimen was peripheral blood, collected 28 days after the second AZD1222 dose. The base sequence is TGCAGTGCTAGTAAGGGCAATGAGCAGTTCTTC. Its protein is CSASKGNEQFF.